This T cell receptor (beta chain) emerged from a study of a mutant IDH1 vaccine in newly diagnosed glioma. On the study more broadly: Of treated patients, roughly 62% were men and approximately 40% women, averaging 40.4 years.

As concerns this clone: The antigen is unknown.

The method was immunoSEQ multiplex PCR; TCRdb's version includes in-frame clones alone and lacks a portion of them. The sample lists 25,000 to 35,000 clones, around 89% occurring once. Time point in this sample: week 5, during vaccination. Alongside topical imiquimod, each dose of vaccine comprised 300 ug of mutant IDH1 20-mer peptide. The receptor was isolated from a young man with glioma. Sequenced here: PBMCs, sampled from a glioma patient whose treatment included an IDH1 peptide vaccine.

CDR3 nucleotide sequence: TGTGCCAGCAGCCCTGCGGGCCTCCCCCCCGAAGCTTTCTTT. It encodes CASSPAGLPPEAFF. The gene calls are TRBV7-9 and TRBJ1-1, with D unresolved. The germline CDR1 and CDR2 sequences are SEHNR and FQNEAQ (reference sequence). V was clipped by 5 bases and J by 8 bases, with 18 bases between them. This CDR3 region has 14 residues.